The T cell receptor (beta chain) under discussion was sequenced for a study of beta chain features in type 1 diabetes. Study observations and caveats: Comparison showed that naive, central memory and Treg TCRB repertoires appeared more similar among patients than among healthy donors. Reads derived from cDNA could over-represent cells showing high TCR expression. Moderate but significant shortening of TCRB CDR3s was recorded in all four CD4+ subsets from Type 1 diabetes patients.

Trimming took 10 bases from V and 2 from J; bases not matched to a gene: 10. The CDR3 extends over 15 amino acids. Looked up from germline, CDR1 is SNHLY and CDR2 is FYNNEI. This clone was seen more than once but under ten times. No antigen is known for it. TCRB transcripts that were expressed got sequenced, as all of the isolated RNA had been reverse transcribed. Libraries were prepared by immunoSEQ multiplex PCR; TCRdb keeps only in-frame clonotypes and omits some of them. The sample has hundreds of thousands of clones, about an eighth seen once. Material: naive CD4+ T cells from blood. The source of this sequence is a man aged 18-30 years with type 1 diabetes. The V gene is TRBV2, the J gene TRBJ2-3; 9 positions match TRBD1. The CDR3 DNA follows: TGTGCCATCCAAACAGGACAGGGGTCCACAGATACGCAGTATTTT. This translates into CAIQTGQGSTDTQYF.